These 8 T cell receptor beta chains were sequenced from one sample in a study of cytomegalovirus exposure and HLA in healthy donors. PCR used 60 Vbeta primers and 13 Jbeta primers. Here immunoSEQ multiplex PCR was the method, and the copy in TCRdb shows in-frame clones only, minus some. The table lists some 220,000 clones, more than 70% of them singletons, with about 0.47% in the top ten. The sample consisted of PBMCs. The receptor set was obtained from a boy between 5 and 17 years old in good health and CMV-seronegative.

As DNA, the CDR3 is TGTGCCAGCAGACCGAGGCAGGGGCGTGAAAAACTGTTTTTT. Translation gives CASRPRQGREKLFF. The rearrangement uses TRBV2 and TRBJ1-4, with D tentatively TRBD1 (6 bases). The CDR3 consists of 14 residues. Trimming shortened V by 6 bases and J by 7 bases, and 15 bases separated the two germline ends. The germline gives CDR1 SNHLY, CDR2 FYNNEI. Together with reference TRBV2 and TRBJ1-4, the CDR3 gives the full variable domain: EPEVTQTPSHQVTQMGQEVILRCVPISNHLYFYWYRQILGQKVEFLVSFYNNEISEKSEIFDDQFSVERPDGSNFTLKIRSTKLEDSAMYFCASRPRQGREKLFFGSGTQLSVL.

The chain recombines TRBV2 with TRBJ2-7; D might be TRBD1 (5 bases). In germline, CDR1 is SNHLY, CDR2 FYNNEI. The CDR3 has 12 residues. The ends were cut back, 11 bases at V and 5 bases at J, with 16 bases in the middle. DNA of the CDR3: TGTGCCGGGAAAGGGGATGGAAACGAGCAGTACTTC. Its protein product is CAGKGDGNEQYF.

The V gene is TRBV19, the J gene TRBJ2-1; perhaps TRBD2 as D (6 bases). This CDR3 comprises 14 residues. Germline V gene sequence: CDR1 LNHDA, CDR2 SQIVND (reference sequence). V dropped 4 bases and J dropped 3 bases, with 10 bases sitting between them. The CDR3 reads CASSTSANYNEQFF. CDR3 nucleotide sequence: TGTGCCAGTAGTACTAGCGCCAACTACAATGAGCAGTTCTTC.

This chain joins TRBV7-8 and TRBJ2-6; the D is unclear. V dropped 4 bases and J dropped 2 bases, with 6 bases sitting between them. The CDR3 is made up of 14 amino acids. Looked up from germline, CDR1 is SGHVS and CDR2 is FQNEAQ. CDR3 in DNA: TGTGCCAGCAGCTCCCTTACTGGGGCCAACGTCCTGACTTTC. It specifies CASSSLTGANVLTF.

This chain joins TRBV7-3 and TRBJ1-2, with TRBD1 matching over 9 bases. This CDR3 spans 15 amino acids. Trimming at V came to 2 bases and at J to 5 bases, leaving 6 bases not matched to a gene. Germline-derived CDR1 and CDR2 are SGHTA and FQGTGA. The CDR3 coding sequence is TGTGCCAGCAGCTTAGGTCCAGGGACAGGGTATGGCTACACCTTC. Its translation is CASSLGPGTGYGYTF.

The V gene is TRBV30, the J gene TRBJ1-3; D may be TRBD1 (5 bases). This CDR3 has 13 amino acids. Trimming took off 4 bases at V and 3 bases at J, with 10 bases between the two ends. The germline CDR1 and CDR2 sequences are GTSNPN and SVGIG (reference sequence). DNA for the CDR3: TGTGCCTGGACGCCCGGGGGTGGAAACACCATATATTTT. Amino acid sequence: CAWTPGGGNTIYF.

This clone was observed a handful of times. This chain joins TRBV19 and TRBJ1-5; 8 nucleotides line up with TRBD1. Germline loops: CDR1 LNHDA, CDR2 SQIVND (reference sequence). This CDR3 has 14 residues. V shed 4 bases, J shed 7 bases, and the junction held 6 bases outside the gene matches. In DNA, the CDR3 is TGTGCCAGTAGTAACGGCAGGGGGCCCCAGCCCCAGCATTTT. It yields the protein CASSNGRGPQPQHF.

The chain has TRBV21-1 and TRBJ2-1; the DNA was not used to check the table's D call, TRBD1. TRBV21-1 is labeled a pseudogene. The CDR3 runs 18 residues. CDR3: CASSKAKGGAGDYNEQFF. CDR3 nucleotide sequence: TGTGCCAGCAGCAAAGCGAAAGGGGGCGCAGGAGACTACAATGAGCAGTTCTTC.